This T cell receptor beta chain is drawn from a study of human T cells and chemical hapten exposure. This clonotype was seen a few times. TCRdb used MiXCR to reprocess the RACE reads, holding one entry per CDR3 protein. Of some 84,000 distinct CDR3 sequences in the sample, 7.5% to 9.5% were seen once. The CDR3 is 15 amino acids. The V end lost 6 bases, the J end lost 2 bases, and 17 bases lay between the germline ends. The germline V gene encodes CDR1 MNHEY and CDR2 SVGAGI. Time point here: pre-sensitization, week 0. Treatment specified: therapeutic diphenylcyclopropenone sensitization with weekly scalp DPC.

The origin of this receptor is a man between 40 and 49 years old with alopecia areata. Some clones in this sample may be carry-over from other donors' samples. The gene calls are TRBV6-5 and TRBJ2-7; the D is unclear. Sample: whole blood, taken in connection with sensitization to the hapten diphenylcyclopropenone (DPC). CDR3 DNA sequence: TGTGCCAGCAGGCCCAATTCTTATAGAGCCTACGAGCAGTACTTC. It encodes CASRPNSYRAYEQYF.